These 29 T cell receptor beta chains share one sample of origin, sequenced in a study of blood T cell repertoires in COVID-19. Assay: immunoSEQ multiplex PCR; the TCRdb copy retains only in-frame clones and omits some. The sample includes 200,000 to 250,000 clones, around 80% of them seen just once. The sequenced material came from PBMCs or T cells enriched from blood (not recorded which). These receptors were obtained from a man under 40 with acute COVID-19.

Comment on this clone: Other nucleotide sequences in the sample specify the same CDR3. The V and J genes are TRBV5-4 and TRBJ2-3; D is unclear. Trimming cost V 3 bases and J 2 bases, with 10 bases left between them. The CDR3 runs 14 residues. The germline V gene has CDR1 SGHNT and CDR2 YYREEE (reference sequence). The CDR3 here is CASSSGFSTDTQYF. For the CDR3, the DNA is TGTGCCAGCAGCTCAGGATTTTCCACAGATACGCAGTATTTT.

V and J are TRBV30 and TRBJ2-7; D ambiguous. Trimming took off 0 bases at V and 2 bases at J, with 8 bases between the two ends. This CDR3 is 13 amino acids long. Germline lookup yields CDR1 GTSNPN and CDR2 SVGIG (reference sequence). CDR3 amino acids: CAWSVAQTYEQYF. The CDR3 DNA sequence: TGTGCCTGGAGTGTTGCACAGACCTACGAGCAGTACTTC.

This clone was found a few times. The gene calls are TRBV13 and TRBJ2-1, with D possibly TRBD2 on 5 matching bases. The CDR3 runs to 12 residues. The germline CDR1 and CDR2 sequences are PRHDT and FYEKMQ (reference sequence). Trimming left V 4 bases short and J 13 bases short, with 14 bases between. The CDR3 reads CASSSGGPPQFF. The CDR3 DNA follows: TGTGCCAGCAGCTCCGGCGGGCCACCCCAGTTCTTC.

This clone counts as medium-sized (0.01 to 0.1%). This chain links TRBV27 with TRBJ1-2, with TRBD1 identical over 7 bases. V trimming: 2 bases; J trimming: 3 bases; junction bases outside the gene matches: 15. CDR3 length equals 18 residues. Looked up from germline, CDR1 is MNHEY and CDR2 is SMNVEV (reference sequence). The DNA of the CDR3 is TGTGCCAGCAGTTTAAGCCGGGACAGTGGAAGGCTACACTATGGCTACACCTTC. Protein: CASSLSRDSGRLHYGYTF.

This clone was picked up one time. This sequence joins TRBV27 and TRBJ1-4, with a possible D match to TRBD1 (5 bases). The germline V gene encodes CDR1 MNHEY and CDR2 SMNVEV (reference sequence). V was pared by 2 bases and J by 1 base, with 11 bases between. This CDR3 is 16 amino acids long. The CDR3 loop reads CASSLKGSLTNEKLFF. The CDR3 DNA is TGTGCCAGCAGTTTAAAGGGGTCCTTAACTAATGAAAAACTGTTTTTT. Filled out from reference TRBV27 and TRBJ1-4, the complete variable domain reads EAQVTQNPRYLITVTGKKLTVTCSQNMNHEYMSWYRQDPGLGLRQIYYSMNVEVTDKGDVPEGYKVSRKEKRNFPLILESPSPNQTSLYFCASSLKGSLTNEKLFFGSGTQLSVL.

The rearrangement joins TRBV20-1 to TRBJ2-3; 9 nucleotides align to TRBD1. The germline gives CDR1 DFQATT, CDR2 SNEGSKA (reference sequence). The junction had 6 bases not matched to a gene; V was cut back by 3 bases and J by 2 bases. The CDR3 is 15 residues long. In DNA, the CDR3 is TGCAGTGCTAGTCCTTGGGACAGGGACACAGATACGCAGTATTTT. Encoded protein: CSASPWDRDTDTQYF.

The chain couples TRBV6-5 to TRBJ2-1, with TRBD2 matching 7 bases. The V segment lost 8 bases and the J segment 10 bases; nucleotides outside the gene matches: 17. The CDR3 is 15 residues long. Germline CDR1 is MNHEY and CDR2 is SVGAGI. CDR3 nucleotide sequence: TGTGCCAGCCGATACGGCGGTGGACGGGGAGGGGAGCAGTTCTTC. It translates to CASRYGGGRGGEQFF.

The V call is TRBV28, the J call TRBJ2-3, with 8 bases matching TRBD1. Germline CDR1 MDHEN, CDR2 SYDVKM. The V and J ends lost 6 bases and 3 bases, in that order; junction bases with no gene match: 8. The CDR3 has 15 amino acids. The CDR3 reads CASRTGQGDTDTQYF. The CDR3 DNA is TGTGCCAGCAGGACTGGACAGGGTGATACAGATACGCAGTATTTT.

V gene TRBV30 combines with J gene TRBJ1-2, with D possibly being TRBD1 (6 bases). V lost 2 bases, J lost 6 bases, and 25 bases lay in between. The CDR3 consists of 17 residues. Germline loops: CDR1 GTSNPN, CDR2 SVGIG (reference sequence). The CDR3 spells CAWSRPGGRFRIDGYTF. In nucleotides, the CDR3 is TGTGCCTGGAGTAGACCGGGGGGCCGTTTCCGTATTGATGGCTACACCTTC. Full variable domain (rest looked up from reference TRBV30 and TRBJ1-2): SQTIHQWPATLVQPVGSPLSLECTVEGTSNPNLYWYRQAAGRGLQLLFYSVGIGQISSEVPQNLSASRPQDRQFILSSKKLLLSDSGFYLCAWSRPGGRFRIDGYTFGSGTRLTVV.

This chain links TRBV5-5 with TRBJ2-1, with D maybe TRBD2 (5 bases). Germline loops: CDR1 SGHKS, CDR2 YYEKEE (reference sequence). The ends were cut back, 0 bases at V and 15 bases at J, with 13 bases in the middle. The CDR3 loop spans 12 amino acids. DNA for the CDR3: TGTGCCAGCAGCTTGGTCCCGGGAACGGCGTTCTTC. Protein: CASSLVPGTAFF.

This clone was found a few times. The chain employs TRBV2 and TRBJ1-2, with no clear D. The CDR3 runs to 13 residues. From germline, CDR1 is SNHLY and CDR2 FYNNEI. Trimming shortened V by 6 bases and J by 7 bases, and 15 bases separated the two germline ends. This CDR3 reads CASRKDHRGGYTF. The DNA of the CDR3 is TGTGCCAGCAGAAAGGATCATAGAGGTGGCTACACCTTC.

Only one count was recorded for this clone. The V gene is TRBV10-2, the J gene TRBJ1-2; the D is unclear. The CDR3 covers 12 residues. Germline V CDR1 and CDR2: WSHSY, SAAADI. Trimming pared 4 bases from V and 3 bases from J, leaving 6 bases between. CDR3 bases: TGCGCCAGCAGTGGCGGAGACTATGGCTACACCTTC. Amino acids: CASSGGDYGYTF.

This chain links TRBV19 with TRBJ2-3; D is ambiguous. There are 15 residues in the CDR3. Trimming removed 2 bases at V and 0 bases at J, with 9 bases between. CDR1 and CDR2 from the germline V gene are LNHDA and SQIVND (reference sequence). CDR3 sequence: CASSITVSSTDTQYF. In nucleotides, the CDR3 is TGTGCCAGTAGTATAACGGTCTCTAGCACAGATACGCAGTATTTT.

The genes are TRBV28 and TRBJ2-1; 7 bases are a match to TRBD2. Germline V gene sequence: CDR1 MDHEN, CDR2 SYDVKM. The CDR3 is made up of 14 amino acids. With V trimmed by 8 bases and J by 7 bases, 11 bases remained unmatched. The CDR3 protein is CASGVGGTWNEQFF. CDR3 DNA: TGTGCCAGCGGAGTGGGGGGGACTTGGAATGAGCAGTTCTTC.

The CDR3 protein is CASSFSRQTNTEAFF. The CDR3 DNA reads as TGTGCCAGCAGCTTTTCCAGACAGACGAACACTGAAGCTTTCTTT. This chain uses TRBV7-2 with TRBJ1-1; TRBD1 is a possible D gene (5 bases). Germline V gene lookup returns CDR1 SGHTA and CDR2 FQGNSA. The CDR3 consists of 15 residues. V lost 3 bases to trimming and J lost 1 base, with 12 bases between them.

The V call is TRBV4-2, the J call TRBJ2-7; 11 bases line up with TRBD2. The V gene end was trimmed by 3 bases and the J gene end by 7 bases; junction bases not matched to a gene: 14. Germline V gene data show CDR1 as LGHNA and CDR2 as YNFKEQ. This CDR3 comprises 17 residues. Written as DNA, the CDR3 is TGTGCCAGCAGCCACCCCGGACTAGCGGGCGGACTGGGGGAGCAGTACTTC. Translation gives CASSHPGLAGGLGEQYF.

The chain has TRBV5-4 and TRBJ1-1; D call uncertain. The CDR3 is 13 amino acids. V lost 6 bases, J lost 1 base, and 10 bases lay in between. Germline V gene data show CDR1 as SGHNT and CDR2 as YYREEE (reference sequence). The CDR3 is CASTDAGNTEAFF. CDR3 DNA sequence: TGTGCCAGCACCGACGCGGGGAACACTGAAGCTTTCTTT.

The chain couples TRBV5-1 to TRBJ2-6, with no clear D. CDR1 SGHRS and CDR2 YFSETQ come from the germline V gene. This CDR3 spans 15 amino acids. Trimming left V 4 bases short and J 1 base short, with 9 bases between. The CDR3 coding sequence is TGCGCCAGCAGCATAGACACGTCTGGGGCCAACGTCCTGACTTTC. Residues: CASSIDTSGANVLTF. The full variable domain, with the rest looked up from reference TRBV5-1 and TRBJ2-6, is KAGVTQTPRYLIKTRGQQVTLSCSPISGHRSVSWYQQTPGQGLQFLFEYFSETQRNKGNFPGRFSGRQFSNSRSEMNVSTLELGDSALYLCASSIDTSGANVLTFGAGSRLTVL.

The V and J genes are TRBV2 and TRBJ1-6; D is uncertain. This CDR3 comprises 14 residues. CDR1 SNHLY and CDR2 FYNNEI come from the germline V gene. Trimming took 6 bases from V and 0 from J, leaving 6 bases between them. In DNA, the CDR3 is TGTGCCAGCAGATATAGCTCCTATAATTCACCCCTCCACTTT. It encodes CASRYSSYNSPLHF.

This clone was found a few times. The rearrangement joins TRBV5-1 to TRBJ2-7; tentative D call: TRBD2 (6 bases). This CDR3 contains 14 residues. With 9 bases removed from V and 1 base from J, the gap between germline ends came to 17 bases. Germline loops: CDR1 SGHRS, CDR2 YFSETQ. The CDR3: CATSPGGESYEQYF. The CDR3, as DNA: TGCGCCACCTCCCCCGGAGGGGAGTCCTACGAGCAGTACTTC.

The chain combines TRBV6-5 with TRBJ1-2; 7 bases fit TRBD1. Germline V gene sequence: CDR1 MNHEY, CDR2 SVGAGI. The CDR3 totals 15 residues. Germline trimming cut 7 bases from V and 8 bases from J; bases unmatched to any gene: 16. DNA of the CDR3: TGTGCCAGCACCGATGGACAGGCCTACCGAGAGGGCTACACCTTC. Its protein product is CASTDGQAYREGYTF.

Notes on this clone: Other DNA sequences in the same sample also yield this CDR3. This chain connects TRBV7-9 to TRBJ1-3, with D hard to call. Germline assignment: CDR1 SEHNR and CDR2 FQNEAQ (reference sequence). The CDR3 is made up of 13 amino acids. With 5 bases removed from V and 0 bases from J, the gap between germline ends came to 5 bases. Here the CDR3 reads CASSPSSGNTIYF. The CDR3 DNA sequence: TGTGCCAGCAGCCCTAGCTCTGGAAACACCATATATTTT.

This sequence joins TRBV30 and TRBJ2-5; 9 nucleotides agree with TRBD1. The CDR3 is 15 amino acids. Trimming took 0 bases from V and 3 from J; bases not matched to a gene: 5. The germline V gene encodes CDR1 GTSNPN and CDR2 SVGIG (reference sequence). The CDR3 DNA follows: TGTGCCTGGAGTGTTGGGACAGGGTTCGAAGAGACCCAGTACTTC. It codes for CAWSVGTGFEETQYF. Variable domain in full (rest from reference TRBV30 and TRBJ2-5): SQTIHQWPATLVQPVGSPLSLECTVEGTSNPNLYWYRQAAGRGLQLLFYSVGIGQISSEVPQNLSASRPQDRQFILSSKKLLLSDSGFYLCAWSVGTGFEETQYFGPGTRLLVL.

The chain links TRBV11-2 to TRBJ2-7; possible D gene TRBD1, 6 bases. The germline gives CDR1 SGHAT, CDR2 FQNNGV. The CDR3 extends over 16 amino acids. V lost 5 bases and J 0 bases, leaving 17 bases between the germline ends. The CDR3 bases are TGTGCCAGCAGCCCAGGGGCCGGATTAAGCTCCTACGAGCAGTACTTC. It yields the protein CASSPGAGLSSYEQYF.

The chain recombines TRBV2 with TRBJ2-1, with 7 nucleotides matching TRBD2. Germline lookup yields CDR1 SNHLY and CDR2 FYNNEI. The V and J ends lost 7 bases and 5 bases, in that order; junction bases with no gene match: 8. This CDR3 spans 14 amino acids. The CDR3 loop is CASTPGAGNNEQFF. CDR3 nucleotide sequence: TGTGCCAGCACCCCAGGAGCGGGAAACAATGAGCAGTTCTTC.

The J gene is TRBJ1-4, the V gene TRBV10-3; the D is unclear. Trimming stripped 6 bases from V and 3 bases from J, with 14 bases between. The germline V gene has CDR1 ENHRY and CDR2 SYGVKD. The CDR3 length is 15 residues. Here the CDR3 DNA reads TGTGCCATCAGGGCCGATGGAGGGCCTAATGAAAAACTGTTTTTT. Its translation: CAIRADGGPNEKLFF.

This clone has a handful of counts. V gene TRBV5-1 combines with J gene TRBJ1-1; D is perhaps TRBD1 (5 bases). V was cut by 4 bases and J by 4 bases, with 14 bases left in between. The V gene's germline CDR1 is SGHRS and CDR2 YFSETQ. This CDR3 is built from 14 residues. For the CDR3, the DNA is TGCGCCAGCAGCCGGGGGACCCAGGCCACTGAAGCTTTCTTT. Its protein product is CASSRGTQATEAFF.

This CDR3 reads CASSTQGNSGNTIYF. CDR3 bases: TGTGCCAGCAGTACACAGGGGAATTCTGGAAACACCATATATTTT. This chain connects TRBV28 to TRBJ1-3, with 7 bases that match TRBD1. Trimming at V came to 5 bases and at J to 1 base, leaving 5 bases not matched to a gene. The CDR3 has 15 amino acids. CDR1 MDHEN and CDR2 SYDVKM come from the germline V gene.

This CDR3 reads CASSSTRPAGQGLAGANVLTF. The CDR3 DNA follows: TGTGCCAGCAGTTCTACACGGCCTGCTGGACAGGGGTTGGCTGGGGCCAACGTCCTGACTTTC. The chain carries TRBV28 and TRBJ2-6, with 9 bases fitting TRBD1. With V trimmed by 4 bases and J by 2 bases, 18 bases remained unmatched. Germline V gives CDR1 MDHEN, CDR2 SYDVKM. This CDR3 contains 21 residues.